These 13 T cell receptor beta chains came from one sample sequenced in a study of Tregs in tolerant kidney transplant recipients. TCRdb keeps only in-frame clones here, not all; method: immunoSEQ multiplex PCR. The sample holds some 14,000 clones. Related graft donors supplied nonmyeloablative bone marrow transplants, and mixed chimerism was transient. Here the sequenced sample was CD8+ T cells from blood (PBMCs), taken 6 months after the transplant. The receptors here all came from a human patient who received a combined kidney and bone marrow transplant. Some of these T cells may belong to the graft donor.

A remark on this clone: From the germline J gene comes the end of the CDR3, since the read stops 3 residues before it. The rearrangement links TRBV5-1 to TRBJ1-1; 8 bases are a match to TRBD1. The germline gives CDR1 SGHRS, CDR2 YFSETQ. V was clipped by 3 bases and J by 6 bases; unmatched bases: 7. The CDR3 is 14 amino acids. CDR3: CASSWTGRVAEAFF. The sequenced CDR3 bases are TGCGCCAGCAGCTGGACAGGGAGGGTCGCTGAA.

To note about this clone: The sequenced fragment ends 3 residues before the CDR3 boundary, so the rest is inferred from the germline J gene. The chain joins TRBV5-6 to TRBJ1-2; 7 bases are a match to TRBD1. This CDR3 is built from 14 residues. The V gene's germline CDR1 is SGHDT and CDR2 YYEEEE. The V and J ends lost 4 bases and 4 bases, in that order; junction bases with no gene match: 7. CDR3 protein: CASSHRDSRYGYTF. Partial CDR3 DNA: TGTGCCAGCAGCCACCGGGACAGCCGCTATGGC.

Points on this clone: The DNA ends 3 residues before the CDR3 does, and the rest of the CDR3 is filled in from the germline J gene. This chain joins TRBV2 and TRBJ2-7; TRBD1 aligns across 9 bases. The V and J ends lost 6 bases and 0 bases, in that order; junction bases with no gene match: 3. CDR1 and CDR2 (germline): SNHLY, FYNNEI. The CDR3 consists of 14 residues. The CDR3 bases that were read are TGTGCCAGCAGCCGGGACAGGGACTCCTACGAG. It translates to CASSRDRDSYE. The complete CDR3 protein is CASSRDRDSYEQYF.

In regard to this clone: Coverage ceases 3 residues before the CDR3 finishes, and the germline J gene fills in the end. The V gene is TRBV18, the J gene TRBJ1-1; 9 bases line up with TRBD1. Germline trimming cut 5 bases from V and 0 bases from J; bases unmatched to any gene: 4. This CDR3 spans 15 amino acids. Germline V gene data show CDR1 as KGHSH and CDR2 as LQKENI. CDR3 DNA (partial): TGTGCCAGCTCAAACAGGGGGCCAATGAACACTGAA. Translating gives CASSNRGPMNTE. Given in full, the CDR3 is CASSNRGPMNTEAFF.

Points on this clone: The CDR3 is cut off 3 residues early in the read; its end comes from the germline J gene. This sequence joins TRBV19 and TRBJ2-7, with 8 bases matching TRBD1. Germline V CDR1 and CDR2: LNHDA, SQIVND (reference sequence). After removal of 5 bases from V and 6 bases from J, the junction contained 6 bases not matched to a gene. CDR3 length equals 13 residues. The sequenced part of the CDR3 DNA is TGTGCCAGTAGTCACGGACAGGGTGGCGAG. This translates into CASSHGQGGE. The CDR3 in its entirety is CASSHGQGGEQYF.

Concerning this clone: With the read ending 3 residues before the CDR3 end, the germline J gene is used to fill in that end. The chain joins TRBV6-2 or TRBV6-3 to TRBJ2-7; D call uncertain. The CDR3 sequence is 13 residues long. Trimming removed 4 bases at V and 6 bases at J, with 13 bases between. Germline CDR1 and CDR2: MNHEY and SVGEGT. The sequenced CDR3 bases are TGTGCCAGCAGTTGGGTCCGACGCGGCGAG. The encoded protein is CASSWVRRGE. The whole CDR3 protein reads CASSWVRRGEQYF.

Remarks on this clone: The DNA ends 3 residues before the CDR3 does, and the rest of the CDR3 is filled in from the germline J gene. The chain carries TRBV29-1 and TRBJ1-4; D might be TRBD1 (5 bases). The germline V gene encodes CDR1 SQVTM and CDR2 ANQGSEA. V dropped 4 bases and J dropped 4 bases, with 10 bases sitting between them. There are 13 residues in the CDR3. The part of the CDR3 DNA that was read is TGCAGCGTTGGCGACAGCATTAATGAAAAA. As protein: CSVGDSINEK. The whole CDR3 is CSVGDSINEKLFF.

Notes on this clone: With the read ending 3 residues before the CDR3 end, the germline J gene is used to fill in that end. This chain uses TRBV6-1 with TRBJ2-1; D perhaps matches TRBD2 (7 bases). Trimming left V 3 bases short and J 3 bases short, with 9 bases between. Germline V gene lookup returns CDR1 MNHNS and CDR2 SASEGT. This CDR3 has 14 amino acids. CDR3 bases read: TGTGCCAGCAGTGAGGGGGGGCTCTACAATGAG. Its protein is CASSEGGLYNE. The entire CDR3 sequence reads CASSEGGLYNEQFF.

Concerning this clone: The read stops 3 residues short of the end of the CDR3; the missing end is completed from the germline J gene. The rearrangement joins TRBV5-5 to TRBJ1-1, with D unclear. This CDR3 comprises 12 residues. Germline CDR1 SGHKS, CDR2 YYEKEE (reference sequence). This chain's CDR3 is CASSPGGAGAFF. The CDR3 DNA, read in part, is TGTGCCAGCAGCCCCGGAGGCGCGGGG.

A word on this clone: The read ends 3 residues early relative to the CDR3; the germline J gene fills the gap. In the same sample, other DNA sequences code for this CDR3. The chain has TRBV5-4 and TRBJ2-1, with unresolved D. The CDR3 is 13 amino acids. With 4 bases removed from V and 5 bases from J, the gap between germline ends came to 10 bases. Looked up from germline, CDR1 is SGHNT and CDR2 is YYREEE (reference sequence). The DNA read from the CDR3 is TGTGCCAGCAGCCCCGACTCTCACAATGAG. It specifies CASSPDSHNE. The complete CDR3 protein is CASSPDSHNEQFF.

This clone is labeled medium-sized (0.01 to 0.1%) based on frequency. The read halts 3 residues ahead of the CDR3 end, with the missing end drawn from the germline J gene. This chain connects TRBV5-6 to TRBJ2-2, with TRBD1 matching 10 bases. Germline CDR1 is SGHDT and CDR2 is YYEEEE. The CDR3 spans 15 residues. Trimming removed 1 base from V and 7 bases from J; junction bases left unmatched: 4. Incomplete CDR3 DNA: TGTGCCAGCAGCTTGCTGACAGGGGGCATCGGGGAG. Amino acids: CASSLLTGGIGE. The entire CDR3 protein is CASSLLTGGIGELFF.

As regards this clone: The DNA ends 3 residues before the CDR3 does, and the rest of the CDR3 is filled in from the germline J gene. This chain uses TRBV5-3 with TRBJ1-4; D is unresolved. TRBV5-3 is an open reading frame, and its role is uncertain. Trimming removed 3 bases from V and 5 bases from J, with 26 bases in between. The CDR3 is made up of 19 amino acids. The covered CDR3 bases are TGTGCCAGAAGCTCATCCGCTCCTTCCTCTAAGACTGTGAATGAAAAA. Its protein is CARSSSAPSSKTVNEK. The CDR3 as a whole reads CARSSSAPSSKTVNEKLFF.

A word on this clone: The read terminates 3 residues ahead of where the CDR3 ends, so the germline J gene completes it. The chain recombines TRBV6-1 with TRBJ1-3, with 8 bases matching TRBD1. Germline-derived CDR1 and CDR2 are MNHNS and SASEGT. V lost 2 bases, J lost 3 bases, and 3 bases stayed unmatched. This CDR3 has 15 residues. The covered CDR3 bases are TGTGCCAGCAGTGAACTCGACAGGGGTGGAAACACC. Encoded protein: CASSELDRGGNT. The whole CDR3 is CASSELDRGGNTIYF.